Given below is one T cell receptor beta chain in context. The same CDR3 arises from other DNA sequences in this sample as well. Authors' analysis steps: Using reference gene primer amplification, nucleated cell counts were estimated. Measured with immunoSEQ multiplex PCR; TCRdb has only the in-frame clones, and not every one. The DNA gave D and trimming, while V, J and clone size come from that table. The sample gives 130,000 to 150,000 clones, approximately 83% of which show up once; more than 2.5% is in the top ten. This record comes from a study of blood T cell repertoires in COVID-19. About the research overall: Acute and convalescent COVID-19 samples came from the United States, Italy and Spain. The analysed material was cDNA or gDNA that came from T cells, B-cell-depleted T cells, or PBMCs.

Sequencing was performed on peripheral blood. The TCR was taken from a woman older than 75 with acute or convalescent COVID-19.

CDR3 DNA sequence: TGTGCCAGCAGCTCTAGCGGGGGGGCCGGAGAGCAGTTCTTC. Translation gives CASSSSGGAGEQFF. This chain joins TRBV11-1 and TRBJ2-1; 12 bases map to TRBD2. The germline CDR1 and CDR2 sequences are SGHAT and FQDESV (reference sequence). The V gene end was trimmed by 4 bases and the J gene end by 10 bases; junction bases not matched to a gene: 5. The CDR3 covers 14 residues.